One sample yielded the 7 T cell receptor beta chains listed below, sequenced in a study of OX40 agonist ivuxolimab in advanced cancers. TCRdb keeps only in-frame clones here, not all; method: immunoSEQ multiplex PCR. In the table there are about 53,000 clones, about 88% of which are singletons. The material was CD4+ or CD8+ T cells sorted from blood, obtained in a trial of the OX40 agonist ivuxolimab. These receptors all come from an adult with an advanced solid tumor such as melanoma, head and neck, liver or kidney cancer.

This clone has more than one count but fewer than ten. The CDR3 protein is CASSPQGNYGYTF. In nucleotides, the CDR3 is TGTGCCAGCAGCCCCCAGGGAAACTATGGCTACACCTTC. The V gene is TRBV5-4, the J gene TRBJ1-2; D perhaps matches TRBD1 (5 bases). Germline V gene sequence: CDR1 SGHNT, CDR2 YYREEE (reference sequence). The CDR3 covers 13 residues. The germline V and J ends were trimmed by 4 bases and 2 bases, with 9 bases remaining between them.

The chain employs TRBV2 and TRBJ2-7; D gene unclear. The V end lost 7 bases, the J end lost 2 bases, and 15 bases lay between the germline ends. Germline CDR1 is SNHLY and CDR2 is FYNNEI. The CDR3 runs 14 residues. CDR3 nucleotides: TGTGCCAGCAACCCGTCGACATCTACCTACGAGCAGTACTTC. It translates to CASNPSTSTYEQYF. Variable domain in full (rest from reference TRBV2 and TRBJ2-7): EPEVTQTPSHQVTQMGQEVILRCVPISNHLYFYWYRQILGQKVEFLVSFYNNEISEKSEIFDDQFSVERPDGSNFTLKIRSTKLEDSAMYFCASNPSTSTYEQYFGPGTRLTVT.

This CDR3 is CASSLDRSGNTIYF. CDR3 coding DNA: TGTGCCAGCAGTTTAGACCGCTCTGGAAACACCATATATTTT. The V gene is TRBV28, the J gene TRBJ1-3; D is uncertain. Germline V gene sequence: CDR1 MDHEN, CDR2 SYDVKM. The ends were cut back, 2 bases at V and 0 bases at J, with 5 bases in the middle. There are 14 residues in the CDR3. The whole variable domain, filled in from reference TRBV28 and TRBJ1-3, reads DVKVTQSSRYLVKRTGEKVFLECVQDMDHENMFWYRQDPGLGLRLIYFSYDVKMKEKGDIPEGYSVSREKKERFSLILESASTNQTSMYLCASSLDRSGNTIYFGEGSWLTVV.

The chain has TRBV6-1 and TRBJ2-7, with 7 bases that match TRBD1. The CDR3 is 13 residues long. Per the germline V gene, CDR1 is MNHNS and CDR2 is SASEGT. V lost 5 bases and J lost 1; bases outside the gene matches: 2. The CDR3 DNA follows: TGTGCCAGCAGTAGACAGGGTTCCTACGAGCAGTACTTC. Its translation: CASSRQGSYEQYF.

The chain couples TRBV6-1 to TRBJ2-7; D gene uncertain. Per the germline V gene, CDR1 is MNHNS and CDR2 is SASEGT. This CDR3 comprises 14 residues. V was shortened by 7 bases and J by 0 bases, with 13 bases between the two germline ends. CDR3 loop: CASTVRRSSYEQYF. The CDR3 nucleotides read TGTGCCAGCACTGTAAGACGGAGCTCCTACGAGCAGTACTTC.

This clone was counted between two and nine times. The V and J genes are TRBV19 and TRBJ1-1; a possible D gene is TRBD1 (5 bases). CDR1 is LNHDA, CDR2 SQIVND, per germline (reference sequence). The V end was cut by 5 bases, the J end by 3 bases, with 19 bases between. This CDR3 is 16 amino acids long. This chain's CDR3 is CASSPTSRQIYTEAFF. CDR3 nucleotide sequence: TGTGCCAGTAGTCCTACCTCCCGACAGATATACACTGAAGCTTTCTTT. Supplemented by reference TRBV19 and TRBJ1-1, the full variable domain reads DGGITQSPKYLFRKEGQNVTLSCEQNLNHDAMYWYRQDPGQGLRLIYYSQIVNDFQKGDIAEGYSVSREKKESFPLTVTSAQKNPTAFYLCASSPTSRQIYTEAFFGQGTRLTVV.

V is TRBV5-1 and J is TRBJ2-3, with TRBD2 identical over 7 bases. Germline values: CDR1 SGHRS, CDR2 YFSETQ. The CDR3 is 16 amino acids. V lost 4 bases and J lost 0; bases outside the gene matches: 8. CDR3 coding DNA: TGCGCCAGCAGCGATGCCCCTAGCGGTAGCACAGATACGCAGTATTTT. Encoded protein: CASSDAPSGSTDTQYF.